The clone carrying this T cell receptor (beta chain) was recorded many times. CDR1 and CDR2 (germline): DFQATT, SNEGSKA (reference sequence). V was clipped by 2 bases and J by 3 bases; unmatched bases: 13. The CDR3 contains 18 residues. These data come from a study of blood T cells in healthy people across ages. A second PCR of about 7 to 12 cycles used a sample-barcoded 5' primer and a J-beta primer mix. Sequencing of every sample gave 2.5 million or more CDR3-containing paired-end reads. A single record per CDR3 protein comes from TCRdb applying MiXCR to the 5' RACE reads. Among around 650,000 distinct CDR3 sequences, less than 40% were seen once, and the ten largest hold about 16%.

This clonotype originated in a woman older than 75 in good health. The rearrangement joins TRBV20-1 to TRBJ2-3; 11 bases align to TRBD1. The sample was blood. In DNA, the CDR3 is TGCAGTGCTAGATCCATAGGCGGAGGGACAGGGGGGACAGATACGCAGTATTTT. Protein: CSARSIGGGTGGTDTQYF.